The present T cell receptor beta chain was sequenced within a study of response to subunit inactivated influenza vaccine. TCRdb redid the calling of the RT-PCR reads with MiXCR, one entry per CDR3 protein. Among roughly 620,000 distinct CDR3 sequences listed, around 10% were seen once. This clonotype appeared a few times. Germline-derived CDR1 and CDR2 are DFQATT and SNEGSKA (reference sequence). The CDR3 consists of 12 residues. This same sample was also taken into another study, of T cells expressing NK-cell markers. That work adds: As the method of synthesis, 5'RACE template switching with UMIs yielded TCR beta cDNA. Serological testing identified most of the eight sequenced donors as HCMV-seropositive and one as seronegative. Five or six of the donors carried dominant NKG2C+ clonotypes that took up 1.0-7.0% of their CD8+ T cells.

The material was PBMCs from blood, obtained on the day of vaccination. This chain connects TRBV20-1 to TRBJ2-7; D is perhaps TRBD1 (5 bases). The receptor's source is a man aged 45-60 years who received an inactivated influenza vaccine. Here the CDR3 DNA reads TGCAGCACCTCACAGGAAGCCTACGAGCAGTACTTC. Translated: CSTSQEAYEQYF.